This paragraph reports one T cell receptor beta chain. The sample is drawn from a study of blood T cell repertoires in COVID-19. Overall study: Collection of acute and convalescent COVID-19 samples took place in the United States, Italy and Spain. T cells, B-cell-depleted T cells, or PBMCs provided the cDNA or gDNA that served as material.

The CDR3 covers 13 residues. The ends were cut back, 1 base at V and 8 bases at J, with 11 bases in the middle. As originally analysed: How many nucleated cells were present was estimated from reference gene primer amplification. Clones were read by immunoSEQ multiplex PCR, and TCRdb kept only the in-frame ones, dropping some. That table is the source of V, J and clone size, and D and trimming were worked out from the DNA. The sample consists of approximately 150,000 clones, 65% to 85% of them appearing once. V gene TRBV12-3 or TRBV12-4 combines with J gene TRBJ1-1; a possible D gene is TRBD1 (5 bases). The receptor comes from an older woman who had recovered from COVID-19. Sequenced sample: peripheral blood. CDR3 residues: CASSLVRGAEAFF. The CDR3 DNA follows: TGTGCCAGCAGTTTAGTCCGCGGGGCGGAAGCTTTCTTT.